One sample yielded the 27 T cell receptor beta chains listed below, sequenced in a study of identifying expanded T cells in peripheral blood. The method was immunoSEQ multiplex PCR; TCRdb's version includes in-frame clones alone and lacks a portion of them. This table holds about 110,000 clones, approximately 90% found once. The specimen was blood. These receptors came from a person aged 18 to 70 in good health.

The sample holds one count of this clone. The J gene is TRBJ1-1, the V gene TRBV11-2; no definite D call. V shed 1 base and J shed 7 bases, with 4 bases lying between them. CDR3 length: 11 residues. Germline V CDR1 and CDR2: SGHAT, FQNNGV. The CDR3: CASSLAHEAFF. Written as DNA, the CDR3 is TGTGCCAGCAGCTTAGCCCATGAAGCTTTCTTT.

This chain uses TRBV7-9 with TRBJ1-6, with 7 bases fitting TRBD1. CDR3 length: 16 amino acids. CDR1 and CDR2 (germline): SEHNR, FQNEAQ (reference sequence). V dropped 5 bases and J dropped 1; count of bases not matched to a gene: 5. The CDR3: CASSTGVGSYNSPLHF. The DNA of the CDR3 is TGTGCCAGCAGCACAGGGGTGGGGTCCTATAATTCACCCCTCCACTTT.

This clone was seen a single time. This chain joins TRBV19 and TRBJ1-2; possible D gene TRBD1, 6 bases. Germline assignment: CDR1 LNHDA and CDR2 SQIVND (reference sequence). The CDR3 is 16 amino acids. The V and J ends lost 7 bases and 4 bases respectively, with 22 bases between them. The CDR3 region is CASIYSTGTTVYGYTF. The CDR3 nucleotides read TGTGCCAGTATCTACTCGACCGGGACAACCGTCTATGGCTACACCTTC.

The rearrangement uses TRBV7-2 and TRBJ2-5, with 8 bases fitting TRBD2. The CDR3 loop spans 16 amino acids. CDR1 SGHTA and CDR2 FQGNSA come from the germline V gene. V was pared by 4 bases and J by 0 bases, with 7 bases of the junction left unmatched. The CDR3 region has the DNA TGTGCCAGCAGCTCCCAACTAGCGGAGGACCAAGAGACCCAGTACTTC. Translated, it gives CASSSQLAEDQETQYF.

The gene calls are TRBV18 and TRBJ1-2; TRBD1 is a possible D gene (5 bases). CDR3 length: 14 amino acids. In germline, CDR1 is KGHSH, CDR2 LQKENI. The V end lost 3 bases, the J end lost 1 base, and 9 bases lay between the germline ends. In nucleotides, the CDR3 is TGTGCCAGCTCACCCGGGACCCGTAACTATGGCTACACCTTC. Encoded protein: CASSPGTRNYGYTF. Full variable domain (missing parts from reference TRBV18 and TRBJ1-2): NAGVMQNPRHLVRRRGQEARLRCSPMKGHSHVYWYRQLPEEGLKFMVYLQKENIIDESGMPKERFSAEFPKEGPSILRIQQVVRGDSAAYFCASSPGTRNYGYTFGSGTRLTVV.

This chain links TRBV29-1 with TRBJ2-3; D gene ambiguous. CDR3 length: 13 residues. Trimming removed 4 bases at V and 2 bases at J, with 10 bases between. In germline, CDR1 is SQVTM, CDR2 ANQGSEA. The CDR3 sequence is CSVVFGFTDTQYF. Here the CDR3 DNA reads TGCAGCGTTGTATTTGGGTTCACAGATACGCAGTATTTT.

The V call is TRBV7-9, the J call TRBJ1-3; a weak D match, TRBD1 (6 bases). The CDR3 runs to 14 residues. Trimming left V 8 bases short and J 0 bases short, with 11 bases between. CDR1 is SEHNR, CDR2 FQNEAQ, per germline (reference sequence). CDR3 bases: TGTGCCAGCCGATCAGGGGTCTCTGGAAACACCATATATTTT. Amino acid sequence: CASRSGVSGNTIYF. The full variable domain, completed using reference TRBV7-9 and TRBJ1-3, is DTGVSQNPRHKITKRGQNVTFRCDPISEHNRLYWYRQTLGQGPEFLTYFQNEAQLEKSRLLSDRFSAERPKGSFSTLEIQRTEQGDSAMYLCASRSGVSGNTIYFGEGSWLTVV.

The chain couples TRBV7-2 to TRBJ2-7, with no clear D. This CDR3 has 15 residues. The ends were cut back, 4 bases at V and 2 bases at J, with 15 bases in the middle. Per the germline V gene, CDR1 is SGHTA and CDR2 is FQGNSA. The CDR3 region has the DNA TGTGCCAGCAGCTCGTCTTGGCTGATTACCTACGAGCAGTACTTC. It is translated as CASSSSWLITYEQYF.

In DNA form, the CDR3 reads TGCGCCAGCAGCTTGATCTTGGGACACAACTATGGCTACACCTTC. It specifies CASSLILGHNYGYTF. This chain joins TRBV5-1 and TRBJ1-2, with a tentative D call TRBD1 (6 bases). The CDR3 loop spans 15 amino acids. Trimming pared 1 base from V and 2 bases from J, leaving 12 bases between. CDR1 and CDR2 from the germline V gene are SGHRS and YFSETQ.

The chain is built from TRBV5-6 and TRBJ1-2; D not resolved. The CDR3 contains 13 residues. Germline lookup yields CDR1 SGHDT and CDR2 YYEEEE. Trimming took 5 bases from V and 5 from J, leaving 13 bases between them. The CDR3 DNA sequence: TGTGCCAGCAGTAGGAACGGGCCGTATGGCTACACCTTC. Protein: CASSRNGPYGYTF.

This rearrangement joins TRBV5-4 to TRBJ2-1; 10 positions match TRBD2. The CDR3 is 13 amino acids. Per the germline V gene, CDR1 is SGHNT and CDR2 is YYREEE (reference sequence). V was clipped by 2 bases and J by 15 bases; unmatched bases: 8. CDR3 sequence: CASSFSKREGRFF. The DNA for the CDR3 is TGTGCCAGCAGCTTCTCTAAGCGGGAGGGTCGGTTCTTC. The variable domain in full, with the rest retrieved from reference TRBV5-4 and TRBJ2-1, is ETGVTQSPTHLIKTRGQQVTLRCSSQSGHNTVSWYQQALGQGPQFIFQYYREEENGRGNFPPRFSGLQFPNYSSELNVNALELDDSALYLCASSFSKREGRFFGPGTRLTVL.

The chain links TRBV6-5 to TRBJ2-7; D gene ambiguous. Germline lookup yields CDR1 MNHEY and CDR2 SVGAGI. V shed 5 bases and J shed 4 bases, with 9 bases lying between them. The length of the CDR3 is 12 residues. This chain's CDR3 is CASSRGPYEQYF. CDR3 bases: TGTGCCAGCAGTCGTGGACCTTACGAGCAGTACTTC.

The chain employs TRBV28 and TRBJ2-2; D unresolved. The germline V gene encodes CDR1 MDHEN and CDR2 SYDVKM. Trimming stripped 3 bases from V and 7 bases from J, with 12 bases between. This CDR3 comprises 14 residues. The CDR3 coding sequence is TGTGCCAGCAGTTTGGATGGGTCGGTCGGGGAGCTGTTTTTT. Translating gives CASSLDGSVGELFF.

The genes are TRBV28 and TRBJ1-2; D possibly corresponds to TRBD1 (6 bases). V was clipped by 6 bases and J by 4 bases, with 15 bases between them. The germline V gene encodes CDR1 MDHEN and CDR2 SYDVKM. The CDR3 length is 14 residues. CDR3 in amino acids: CASSQGGAAYGYTF. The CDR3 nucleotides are TGTGCCAGCAGCCAAGGGGGGGCAGCCTATGGCTACACCTTC.

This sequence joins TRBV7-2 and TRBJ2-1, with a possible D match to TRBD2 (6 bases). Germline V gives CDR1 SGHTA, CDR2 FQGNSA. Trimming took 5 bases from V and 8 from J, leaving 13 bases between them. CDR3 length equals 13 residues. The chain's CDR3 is CASSEGGGDEQFF. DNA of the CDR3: TGTGCCAGCAGCGAGGGCGGCGGGGATGAGCAGTTCTTC.

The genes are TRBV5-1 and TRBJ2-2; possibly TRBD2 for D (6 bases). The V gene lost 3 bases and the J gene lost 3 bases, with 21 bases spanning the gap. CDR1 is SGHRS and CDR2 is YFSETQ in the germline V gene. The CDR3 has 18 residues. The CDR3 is CASSYTKGGIGYTGELFF. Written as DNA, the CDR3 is TGCGCCAGCAGCTACACCAAGGGCGGGATCGGGTACACCGGGGAGCTGTTTTTT. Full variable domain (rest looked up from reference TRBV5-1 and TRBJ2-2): KAGVTQTPRYLIKTRGQQVTLSCSPISGHRSVSWYQQTPGQGLQFLFEYFSETQRNKGNFPGRFSGRQFSNSRSEMNVSTLELGDSALYLCASSYTKGGIGYTGELFFGEGSRLTVL.

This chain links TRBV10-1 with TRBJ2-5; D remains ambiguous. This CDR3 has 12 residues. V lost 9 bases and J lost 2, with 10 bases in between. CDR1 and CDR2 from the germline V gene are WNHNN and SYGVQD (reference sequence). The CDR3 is CASSPGQETQYF. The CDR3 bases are TGCGCCAGTTCCCCCGGGCAAGAGACCCAGTACTTC.

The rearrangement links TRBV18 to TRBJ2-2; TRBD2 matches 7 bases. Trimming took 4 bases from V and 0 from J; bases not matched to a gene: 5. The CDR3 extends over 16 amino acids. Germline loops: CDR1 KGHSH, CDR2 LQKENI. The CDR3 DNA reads TGTGCCAGCTCACTTACGGGACTACCGAACACCGGGGAGCTGTTTTTT. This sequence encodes CASSLTGLPNTGELFF.

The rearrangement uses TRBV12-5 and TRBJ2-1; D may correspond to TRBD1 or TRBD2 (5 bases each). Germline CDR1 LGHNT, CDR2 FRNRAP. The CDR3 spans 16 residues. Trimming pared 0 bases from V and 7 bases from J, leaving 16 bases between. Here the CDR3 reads CASGLVLEGRFNEQFF. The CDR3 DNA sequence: TGTGCTAGTGGTTTGGTACTCGAGGGGCGATTTAATGAGCAGTTCTTC.

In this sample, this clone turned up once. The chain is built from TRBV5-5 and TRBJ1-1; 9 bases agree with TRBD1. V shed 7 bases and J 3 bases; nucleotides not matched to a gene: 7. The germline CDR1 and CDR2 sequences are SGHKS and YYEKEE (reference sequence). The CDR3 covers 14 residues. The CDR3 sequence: CASEQGAWDTEAFF. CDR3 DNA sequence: TGTGCCAGCGAACAGGGGGCATGGGACACTGAAGCTTTCTTT.

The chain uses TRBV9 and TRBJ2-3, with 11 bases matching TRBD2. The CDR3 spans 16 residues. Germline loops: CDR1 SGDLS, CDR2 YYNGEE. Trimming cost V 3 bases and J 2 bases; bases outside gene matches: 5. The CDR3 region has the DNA TGTGCCAGCAGCGACCAGGGACTAGCGGCCACAGATACGCAGTATTTT. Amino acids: CASSDQGLAATDTQYF. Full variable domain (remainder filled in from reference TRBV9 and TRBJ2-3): DSGVTQTPKHLITATGQRVTLRCSPRSGDLSVYWYQQSLDQGLQFLIQYYNGEERAKGNILERFSAQQFPDLHSELNLSSLELGDSALYFCASSDQGLAATDTQYFGPGTRLTVL.

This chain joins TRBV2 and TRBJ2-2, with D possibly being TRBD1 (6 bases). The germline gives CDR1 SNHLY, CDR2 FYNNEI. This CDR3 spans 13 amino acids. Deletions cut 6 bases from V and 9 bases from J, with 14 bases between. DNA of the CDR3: TGTGCCAGCAGCTTTCACAGGGCCCGGGAGCTGTTTTTT. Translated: CASSFHRARELFF. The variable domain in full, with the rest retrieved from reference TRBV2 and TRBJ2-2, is EPEVTQTPSHQVTQMGQEVILRCVPISNHLYFYWYRQILGQKVEFLVSFYNNEISEKSEIFDDQFSVERPDGSNFTLKIRSTKLEDSAMYFCASSFHRARELFFGEGSRLTVL.

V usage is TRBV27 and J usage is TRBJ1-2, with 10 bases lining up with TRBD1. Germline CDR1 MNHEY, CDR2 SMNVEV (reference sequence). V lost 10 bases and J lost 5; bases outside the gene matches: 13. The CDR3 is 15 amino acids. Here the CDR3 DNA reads TGTGCCACGCGAACCAGGACAGGGGGAATTTATGGCTACACCTTC. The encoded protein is CATRTRTGGIYGYTF.

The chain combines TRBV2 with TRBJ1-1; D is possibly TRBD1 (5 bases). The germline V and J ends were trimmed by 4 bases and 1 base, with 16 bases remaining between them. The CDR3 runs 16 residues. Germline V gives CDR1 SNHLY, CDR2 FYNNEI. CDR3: CASSGELGRENTEAFF. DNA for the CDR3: TGTGCCAGCAGTGGAGAACTGGGCAGGGAGAACACTGAAGCTTTCTTT. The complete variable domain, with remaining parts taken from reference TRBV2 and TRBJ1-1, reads EPEVTQTPSHQVTQMGQEVILRCVPISNHLYFYWYRQILGQKVEFLVSFYNNEISEKSEIFDDQFSVERPDGSNFTLKIRSTKLEDSAMYFCASSGELGRENTEAFFGQGTRLTVV.

CDR3 in amino acids: CASSLGAKDTQYF. In DNA form, the CDR3 reads TGTGCCAGCAGCTTAGGGGCGAAGGATACGCAGTATTTT. J is TRBJ2-3 and V is TRBV7-2; D is uncertain. The CDR3 loop spans 13 amino acids. Germline V CDR1 and CDR2: SGHTA, FQGNSA. V was cut by 1 base and J by 6 bases, with 8 bases left in between.

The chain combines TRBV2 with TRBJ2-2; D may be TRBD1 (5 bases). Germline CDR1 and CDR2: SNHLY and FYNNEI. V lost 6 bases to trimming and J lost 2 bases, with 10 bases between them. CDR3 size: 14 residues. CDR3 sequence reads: CASSTTVNTGELFF. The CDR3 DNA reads TGTGCCAGCAGCACGACAGTAAACACCGGGGAGCTGTTTTTT.

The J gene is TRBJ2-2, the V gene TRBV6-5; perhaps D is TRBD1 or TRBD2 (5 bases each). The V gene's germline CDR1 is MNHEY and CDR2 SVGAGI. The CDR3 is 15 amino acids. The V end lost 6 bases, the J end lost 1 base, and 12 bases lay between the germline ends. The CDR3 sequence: CASRGVGENTGELFF. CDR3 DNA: TGTGCCAGCAGGGGGGTCGGTGAGAACACCGGGGAGCTGTTTTTT.